This T cell receptor beta chain was identified in a study of blood T cell repertoires in COVID-19. About the study: The origin of the acute and convalescent COVID-19 samples was the United States, Italy and Spain. Nucleic acid was either cDNA or gDNA, and it came from T cells, B-cell-depleted T cells, or PBMCs.

Per the study methods: Amplified reference gene primers provided the basis for estimating nucleated cell counts. Generated by immunoSEQ multiplex PCR, the TCRdb table keeps only in-frame clones and is missing some. V and J calls and clone size follow that table, whereas D and trimming were derived from the DNA. The sample shows roughly 390,000 clones, 85% of them seen only once. Trimming left V 3 bases short and J 1 base short, with 8 bases between. The CDR3 runs 14 residues. In germline, CDR1 is SGDLS, CDR2 YYNGEE. About this clone itself: The sample carries other DNA sequences with the same CDR3.

The specimen sequenced was peripheral blood. The chain recombines TRBV9 with TRBJ1-3, with a possible D match to TRBD1 (6 bases). This clonotype was obtained from a young woman with acute or convalescent COVID-19. The CDR3 reads CASSADSSGNTIYF. In DNA form, the CDR3 reads TGTGCCAGCAGCGCGGACAGTTCTGGAAACACCATATATTTT. Full variable domain (outside the CDR3, taken from reference TRBV9 and TRBJ1-3): DSGVTQTPKHLITATGQRVTLRCSPRSGDLSVYWYQQSLDQGLQFLIQYYNGEERAKGNILERFSAQQFPDLHSELNLSSLELGDSALYFCASSADSSGNTIYFGEGSWLTVV.